This T cell receptor (beta chain) was sequenced for a study of blood T cell repertoires in COVID-19. Whole-study context: COVID-19 samples from acute and convalescent phases originated in the United States, Italy and Spain. T cells, B-cell-depleted T cells, or PBMCs supplied cDNA or gDNA.

As originally analysed: By means of reference gene primer amplification, nucleated cell counts were estimated. The method was immunoSEQ multiplex PCR; TCRdb's version includes in-frame clones alone and lacks a portion of them. For V, J and clone size, that table is used; D and trimming come from the DNA. The repertoire holds approximately 54,000 clones, with 90% as singletons. Looked up from germline, CDR1 is SGHRS and CDR2 is YFSETQ. The CDR3 totals 14 residues. V lost 0 bases and J 4 bases, leaving 5 bases between the germline ends. Sample: peripheral blood. This clonotype was sampled from a man aged 45-65 years with acute or convalescent COVID-19. V gene TRBV5-1 combines with J gene TRBJ2-6; D ambiguous. In nucleotides, the CDR3 is TGCGCCAGCAGCTTGGGGCAAGGGGCCAACGTCCTGACTTTC. Its translation: CASSLGQGANVLTF.